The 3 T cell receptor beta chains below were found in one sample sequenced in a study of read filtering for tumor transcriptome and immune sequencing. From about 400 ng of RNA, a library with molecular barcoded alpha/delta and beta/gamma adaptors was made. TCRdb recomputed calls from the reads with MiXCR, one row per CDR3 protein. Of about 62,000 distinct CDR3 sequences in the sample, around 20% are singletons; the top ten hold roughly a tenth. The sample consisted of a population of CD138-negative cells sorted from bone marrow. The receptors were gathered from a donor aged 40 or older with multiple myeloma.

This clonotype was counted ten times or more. CDR3 sequence reads: CASSQNTFSSYEQYF. DNA for the CDR3: TGTGCCAGCTCACAGAACACATTTAGCTCCTACGAGCAGTACTTC. This chain connects TRBV18 to TRBJ2-7; no reliable D call. Per the germline V gene, CDR1 is KGHSH and CDR2 is LQKENI. Trimming left V 4 bases short and J 0 bases short, with 13 bases between. The CDR3 has 15 amino acids.

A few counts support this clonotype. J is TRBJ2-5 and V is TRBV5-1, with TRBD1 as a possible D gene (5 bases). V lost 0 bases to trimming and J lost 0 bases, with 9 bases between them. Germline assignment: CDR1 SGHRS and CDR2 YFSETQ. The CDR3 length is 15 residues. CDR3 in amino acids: CASSLATVYQETQYF. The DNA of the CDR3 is TGCGCCAGCAGCTTGGCGACAGTGTACCAAGAGACCCAGTACTTC.

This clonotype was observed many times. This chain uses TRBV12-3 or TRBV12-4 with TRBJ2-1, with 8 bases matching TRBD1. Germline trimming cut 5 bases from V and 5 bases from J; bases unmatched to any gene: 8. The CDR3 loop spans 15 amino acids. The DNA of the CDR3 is TGTGCCAGCAGTGTAAGACAGGGGTCCGACAATGAGCAGTTCTTC. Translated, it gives CASSVRQGSDNEQFF.